This passage covers 14 T cell receptor beta chains from one sample sequenced in a study of regulatory T cells in long-lasting Graves disease. HTBI primers from iRepertoire and Arm-PCR of CDR3 regions yielded the TCR beta libraries. Each CDR3 protein gets one entry after TCRdb re-called the multiplex PCR reads with MiXCR. Of about 240,000 distinct CDR3 sequences listed, 20% are singletons. This sample's time point: newly diagnosed GD, antithyroid drugs for less than 3 months. The TCR library was prepared using RNA isolated from PBMCs. The source was peripheral blood mononuclear cells (PBMCs), collected at new diagnosis, from a patient treated with antithyroid drugs. The receptors originated from a female donor with Graves disease.

This clonotype was counted ten times or more. The chain links TRBV30 to TRBJ1-5, with unresolved D. Germline CDR1 reads GTSNPN; CDR2 reads SVGIG (reference sequence). The CDR3 has 13 residues. V was pared by 2 bases and J by 3 bases, with 8 bases between. CDR3: CAWSSGYNQPQHF. The CDR3 nucleotides are TGTGCCTGGAGTTCAGGCTACAATCAGCCCCAGCATTTT.

This clonotype was counted a few times. This chain links TRBV19 with TRBJ2-2; maybe TRBD2 (6 bases). Per germline, CDR1 LNHDA and CDR2 SQIVND (reference sequence). The V end was cut by 8 bases, the J end by 3 bases, with 13 bases between. This CDR3 has 14 amino acids. The CDR3 protein is CASRRGMDTGELFF. In DNA form, the CDR3 reads TGTGCCAGTCGGCGGGGTATGGACACCGGGGAGCTGTTTTTT.

The chain employs TRBV7-2 and TRBJ2-3; 9 bases fit TRBD2. The CDR3 has 16 residues. J gave up 2 bases and V 1 base, and 4 bases lay outside the gene matches. The V gene's germline CDR1 is SGHTA and CDR2 FQGNSA. CDR3 nucleotides: TGTGCCAGCAGCTTAGTTCTAGCGGGGCCCACAGATACGCAGTATTTT. The encoded protein is CASSLVLAGPTDTQYF.

J is TRBJ2-7 and V is TRBV20-1, with D perhaps being TRBD1 or TRBD2 (5 bases each). The V and J ends lost 1 base and 10 bases respectively, with 14 bases between them. The CDR3 spans 12 residues. In germline, CDR1 is DFQATT, CDR2 SNEGSKA (reference sequence). The CDR3 spells CSARGDRGLQYF. The DNA of the CDR3 is TGCAGTGCTAGAGGGGACCGAGGGTTACAGTACTTC.

CDR3 sequence reads: CASSLRGELGYGYTF. CDR3 nucleotide sequence: TGTGCCAGCAGCTTACGGGGGGAGCTCGGGTATGGCTACACCTTC. This chain connects TRBV13 to TRBJ1-2; TRBD1 is a possible D gene (5 bases). This CDR3 region has 15 residues. The V gene lost 2 bases and the J gene lost 5 bases, with 15 bases spanning the gap. The germline V gene has CDR1 PRHDT and CDR2 FYEKMQ (reference sequence).

By share of the sample, this clonotype is medium-sized. The CDR3 reads CASGDYRQETQYF. The CDR3 DNA is TGTGCCAGCGGGGACTACAGACAAGAGACCCAGTACTTC. This chain uses TRBV28 with TRBJ2-5, with 7 bases identical to TRBD2. Germline CDR1 and CDR2: MDHEN and SYDVKM. V lost 8 bases and J lost 2; bases outside the gene matches: 5. The CDR3 has 13 residues.

Many counts were recorded for this clonotype. In nucleotides, the CDR3 is TGTGCCAGCAGCCAAGGGTCCAGCTTTGCTTTCTTT. Protein: CASSQGSSFAFF. This chain joins TRBV14 and TRBJ1-1; unclear D gene. The CDR3 has 12 residues. Trimming left V 1 base short and J 11 bases short, with 11 bases between. In germline, CDR1 is SGHDN, CDR2 FVKESK.

This clonotype was recorded many times. The chain recombines TRBV6-2 or TRBV6-3 with TRBJ1-2; no clear D. Looked up from germline, CDR1 is MNHEY and CDR2 is SVGEGT. V dropped 3 bases and J dropped 3 bases, with 5 bases sitting between them. The length of the CDR3 is 12 residues. DNA for the CDR3: TGTGCCAGCAGTTATCGGGACTATGGCTACACCTTC. It yields the protein CASSYRDYGYTF.

This clonotype was counted only a few times. The CDR3 DNA follows: TGCGCCAGCAGTGAGGGGGGAAACAGGGCCAACGTCCTGACTTTC. Its translation: CASSEGGNRANVLTF. The chain is built from TRBV10-1 and TRBJ2-6; D might be TRBD1 or TRBD2, each matching 5 bases. The CDR3 is 15 residues long. Trimming pared 2 bases from V and 5 bases from J, leaving 10 bases between. In germline, CDR1 is WNHNN, CDR2 SYGVQD (reference sequence).

As for this clonotype: A far larger clone lies a single base away; this is likely a read error. The chain carries TRBV7-2 and TRBJ2-4, with 8 nucleotides matching TRBD2. The J call is doubtful: the DNA matches TRBJ2-1 better. This CDR3 is 16 amino acids long. Germline CDR1 reads SGHTA; CDR2 reads FQGNSA. The CDR3 spells CTSSLEGSGGPNEQFF. The CDR3 DNA is TGTACCAGCAGCTTAGAAGGCAGCGGGGGTCCTAATGAGCAGTTCTTC.

This clonotype was observed many times. The V call is TRBV6-1, the J call TRBJ2-3, with 7 bases matching TRBD1. Germline-derived CDR1 and CDR2 are MNHNS and SASEGT. The CDR3 length is 13 residues. V shed 7 bases and J 10 bases; nucleotides not matched to a gene: 11. The DNA for the CDR3 is TGTGCCAGCACCGCCCCGTCCGGGACAGCGCAGTATTTT. Amino acid sequence: CASTAPSGTAQYF.

This clonotype was detected ten times or more. The V and J genes are TRBV9 and TRBJ2-2; D not certain. The CDR3 contains 16 residues. The V and J ends lost 0 bases and 2 bases respectively, with 11 bases between them. Germline lookup yields CDR1 SGDLS and CDR2 YYNGEE. DNA of the CDR3: TGTGCCAGCAGCGTAGACCAGTTAACAAACACCGGGGAGCTGTTTTTT. Residues: CASSVDQLTNTGELFF.

This clonotype was detected ten times or more. This rearrangement joins TRBV2 to TRBJ2-4; D may match TRBD1 or TRBD2 (5 bases each). The CDR3 is 14 residues long. Looked up from germline, CDR1 is SNHLY and CDR2 is FYNNEI. Trimming removed 8 bases from V and 1 base from J, with 12 bases in between. The CDR3 protein is CASAGTNAKNIQYF. The CDR3 coding sequence is TGTGCCAGCGCAGGGACGAACGCCAAAAACATTCAGTACTTC.

In this sample, this clonotype turned up many times. The V call is TRBV7-8, the J call TRBJ1-5, with D hard to call. V lost 5 bases and J lost 1, with 12 bases in between. Germline V gene lookup returns CDR1 SGHVS and CDR2 FQNEAQ. This CDR3 spans 15 amino acids. CDR3: CASSAATLSNQPQHF. The CDR3 DNA is TGTGCCAGCAGCGCGGCAACGTTGAGCAATCAGCCCCAGCATTTT.